Below are 30 T cell receptor beta chains sequenced from a single sample in a study of blood T cell repertoires in COVID-19. The table came from immunoSEQ multiplex PCR; TCRdb's copy has only in-frame clones and leaves some out. The sample yields over 100,000 clones, 75% to 90% seen once. Sequencing was carried out using peripheral blood. These receptors all come from a man in his sixties with COVID-19, enrolled during active disease.

This chain links TRBV5-4 with TRBJ1-2, with D tentatively TRBD1 (5 bases). Germline V gene data show CDR1 as SGHNT and CDR2 as YYREEE (reference sequence). This CDR3 has 15 amino acids. Trimming stripped 3 bases from V and 6 bases from J, with 18 bases between. This CDR3 reads CASSSRFGGQNGYTF. In DNA, the CDR3 is TGTGCCAGCAGCTCCCGCTTCGGGGGTCAAAATGGCTACACCTTC.

This clone was seen a handful of times. The CDR3 region has the DNA TGTGCCAGCAGCCAAGATCTGCGGACAGGGGTTGGCTACACCTTC. Amino acids: CASSQDLRTGVGYTF. The gene calls are TRBV3-1 (or the pseudogene TRBV3-2) and TRBJ1-2; 9 positions agree with TRBD1. There are 15 residues in the CDR3. CDR1 LGHDT and CDR2 YNNKEL come from the germline V gene (reference sequence). J was trimmed by 7 bases and V by 0 bases; bases with no gene match: 6.

The genes are TRBV9 and TRBJ1-1; a possible D gene is TRBD1 (5 bases). The V end was cut by 7 bases, the J end by 1 base, with 11 bases between. The CDR3 length is 13 residues. Germline lookup yields CDR1 SGDLS and CDR2 YYNGEE. The CDR3 DNA reads TGTGCCAGCTCCCAGGGCCAGAACACTGAAGCTTTCTTT. The encoded protein is CASSQGQNTEAFF.

In DNA form, the CDR3 reads TGTGCCTGGAATCGGGGGGCCGGCGAGCAGTACTTC. Its protein is CAWNRGAGEQYF. This rearrangement joins TRBV30 to TRBJ2-7, with D maybe TRBD2 (7 bases). Germline V gene data show CDR1 as GTSNPN and CDR2 as SVGIG (reference sequence). Deletions cut 4 bases from V and 6 bases from J, with 13 bases between. CDR3 length: 12 residues.

This clone has just one count. The V call is TRBV5-1, the J call TRBJ2-3, with 9 bases matching TRBD1. Germline CDR1 reads SGHRS; CDR2 reads YFSETQ. Trimming cost V 6 bases and J 7 bases; bases outside gene matches: 6. This CDR3 has 13 residues. The CDR3 loop reads CASTTGTGNTQYF. CDR3 coding DNA: TGCGCCAGCACAACCGGGACAGGGAATACGCAGTATTTT.

This chain links TRBV25-1 with TRBJ1-2; perhaps TRBD1 as D (5 bases). The germline V gene has CDR1 MGHDK and CDR2 SYGVNS. CDR3 size: 17 residues. Trimming left V 5 bases short and J 4 bases short, with 23 bases between. This CDR3 is CASSPPDADGGLYGYTF. CDR3 DNA: TGTGCCAGCAGTCCACCAGATGCAGATGGGGGACTCTATGGCTACACCTTC.

The V gene is TRBV19, the J gene TRBJ2-7, with unresolved D. Germline CDR1 reads LNHDA; CDR2 reads SQIVND (reference sequence). This CDR3 is built from 15 residues. V dropped 6 bases and J dropped 3 bases, with 18 bases sitting between them. Here the CDR3 DNA reads TGTGCCAGTAGCTCCCCCTCAGGTGCCCGCTACGAGCAGTACTTC. This codes for CASSSPSGARYEQYF.

The chain is built from TRBV28 and TRBJ1-2; 9 bases align to TRBD1. This CDR3 region has 15 residues. Looked up from germline, CDR1 is MDHEN and CDR2 is SYDVKM. The ends lost 6 bases at V and 2 bases at J; junction bases unmatched: 7. The DNA of the CDR3 is TGTGCCAGCAGAACTCCACAGGGGGCAAACTATGGCTACACCTTC. This gives the protein CASRTPQGANYGYTF.

Regarding this clone: The sample contains more than one DNA sequence encoding this CDR3. The V call is TRBV7-3, the J call TRBJ2-3; TRBD2 is a possible D gene (6 bases). V was cut by 3 bases and J by 0 bases, with 7 bases left in between. Germline-derived CDR1 and CDR2 are SGHTA and FQGTGA. The CDR3 runs to 14 residues. The CDR3 loop is CASSFRGSTDTQYF. CDR3 nucleotides: TGTGCCAGCAGCTTCCGGGGGAGCACAGATACGCAGTATTTT.

The J gene is TRBJ1-4, the V gene TRBV5-1; D ambiguous. The CDR3 spans 14 residues. Germline V lookup: CDR1 SGHRS, CDR2 YFSETQ. V lost 1 base to trimming and J lost 5 bases, with 9 bases between them. The CDR3 DNA reads as TGCGCCAGCAGCTTGACAGCTCCCAATGAAAAACTGTTTTTT. This translates into CASSLTAPNEKLFF.

The chain uses TRBV5-4 and TRBJ2-7; 9 bases agree with TRBD1. CDR3 length equals 15 residues. The V segment lost 0 bases and the J segment 3 bases; nucleotides outside the gene matches: 4. Germline lookup yields CDR1 SGHNT and CDR2 YYREEE (reference sequence). This chain's CDR3 is CASSLGTGAGYEQYF. As DNA, the CDR3 is TGTGCCAGCAGCTTGGGGACAGGGGCGGGCTACGAGCAGTACTTC.

This chain uses TRBV5-1 with TRBJ1-1; D call uncertain. V was cut by 5 bases and J by 0 bases, with 11 bases left in between. CDR1 is SGHRS and CDR2 is YFSETQ in the germline V gene. The CDR3 runs 14 residues. In DNA, the CDR3 is TGCGCCAGCAGTAAGCAGAGGATGAACACTGAAGCTTTCTTT. Translation: CASSKQRMNTEAFF.

The rearrangement uses TRBV5-4 and TRBJ1-6; D is perhaps TRBD1 (6 bases). CDR3 length: 15 residues. V was pared by 5 bases and J by 3 bases, with 12 bases between. The germline CDR1 and CDR2 sequences are SGHNT and YYREEE (reference sequence). The CDR3 protein is CASSPQGIYNSPLHF. The CDR3 DNA is TGTGCCAGCAGTCCACAGGGTATCTATAATTCACCCCTCCACTTT. Filled out from reference TRBV5-4 and TRBJ1-6, the complete variable domain reads ETGVTQSPTHLIKTRGQQVTLRCSSQSGHNTVSWYQQALGQGPQFIFQYYREEENGRGNFPPRFSGLQFPNYSSELNVNALELDDSALYLCASSPQGIYNSPLHFGNGTRLTVT.

The chain has TRBV19 and TRBJ1-1; D may be TRBD1 (5 bases). Germline V lookup: CDR1 LNHDA, CDR2 SQIVND (reference sequence). V gave up 6 bases and J gave up 8 bases, with 13 bases separating them. The CDR3 loop spans 12 amino acids. This CDR3 is CASSHSRTEAFF. CDR3 coding DNA: TGTGCCAGTAGCCACTCTAGGACAGAAGCTTTCTTT.

The chain couples TRBV11-2 to TRBJ1-1; 7 nucleotides match TRBD1. This CDR3 has 15 residues. Germline V gene data show CDR1 as SGHAT and CDR2 as FQNNGV. With 4 bases clipped from V and 6 bases from J, the junction kept 11 bases outside the gene matches. CDR3 residues: CASSSPETGYAEAFF. CDR3 bases: TGTGCCAGCAGCTCACCCGAGACAGGGTACGCTGAAGCTTTCTTT.

The CDR3 sequence: CASRRTSGGAANTDTQYF. In nucleotides, the CDR3 is TGTGCCAGCAGGCGGACTAGCGGGGGGGCGGCTAACACAGATACGCAGTATTTT. The J gene is TRBJ2-3, the V gene TRBV9; 15 bases agree with TRBD2. The V gene end was trimmed by 5 bases and the J gene end by 2 bases; junction bases not matched to a gene: 9. Germline assignment: CDR1 SGDLS and CDR2 YYNGEE. The CDR3 sequence is 18 residues long.

The gene calls are TRBV6-5 and TRBJ1-2; D might be TRBD1 (5 bases). Germline V gene lookup returns CDR1 MNHEY and CDR2 SVGAGI. Trimming pared 5 bases from V and 4 bases from J, leaving 14 bases between. The CDR3 is 14 amino acids. The CDR3 protein is CASSRRQSLYGYTF. The CDR3 DNA reads as TGTGCCAGCAGTCGCAGACAGAGTCTCTATGGCTACACCTTC.

The chain carries TRBV7-3 and TRBJ2-3; 14 bases are shared with TRBD2. Looked up from germline, CDR1 is SGHTA and CDR2 is FQGTGA. J was trimmed by 1 base and V by 5 bases; bases with no gene match: 17. CDR3 size: 21 residues. In nucleotides, the CDR3 is TGTGCCAGCAGCCTCGAGATGACTAGCGGGGGGGCTTTCTTTGGCACAGATACGCAGTATTTT. This codes for CASSLEMTSGGAFFGTDTQYF.

The chain has TRBV19 and TRBJ2-1; 14 bases match TRBD2. The CDR3 has 17 amino acids. The germline CDR1 and CDR2 sequences are LNHDA and SQIVND (reference sequence). V was clipped by 3 bases and J by 2 bases; unmatched bases: 3. The CDR3 spells CASSIPTSGGAYNEQFF. The CDR3 DNA reads TGTGCCAGTAGTATTCCGACTAGCGGGGGGGCCTACAATGAGCAGTTCTTC.

The sample holds a few counts of this clone. V gene TRBV6-6 combines with J gene TRBJ1-5; maybe TRBD1 (6 bases). Germline-derived CDR1 and CDR2 are MNHNY and SVGAGI (reference sequence). The CDR3 has 14 residues. V lost 7 bases to trimming and J lost 3 bases, with 13 bases between them. The CDR3 is CASTLGQINQPQHF. The CDR3 DNA sequence: TGTGCCAGCACCCTTGGACAGATCAATCAGCCCCAGCATTTT.

The CDR3 loop reads CASSELESPGQKNYGYTF. CDR3 DNA sequence: TGTGCCAGCAGTGAATTGGAGTCGCCGGGACAGAAAAACTATGGCTACACCTTC. The chain recombines TRBV6-1 with TRBJ1-2, with 7 bases identical to TRBD1. The CDR3 is 18 amino acids. V was clipped by 2 bases and J by 2 bases; unmatched bases: 14. Germline CDR1 reads MNHNS; CDR2 reads SASEGT.

The CDR3 bases are TGTGCCACCAGTGACACCGGGACAGGGCGCACCGGGGAGCTGTTTTTT. As protein: CATSDTGTGRTGELFF. The gene calls are TRBV24-1 and TRBJ2-2; 9 bases are a match to TRBD1. The germline gives CDR1 KGHDR, CDR2 SFDVKD. The CDR3 runs to 16 residues. V shed 4 bases and J 4 bases; nucleotides not matched to a gene: 6.

This clone appeared a single time. The chain joins TRBV2 to TRBJ1-1; the D gene is possibly TRBD1 (5 bases). This CDR3 contains 13 residues. The V end lost 7 bases, the J end lost 3 bases, and 12 bases lay between the germline ends. The germline V gene encodes CDR1 SNHLY and CDR2 FYNNEI. The CDR3 DNA is TGTGCCAGCAATTCGGACACGGACACTGAAGCTTTCTTT. Its translation: CASNSDTDTEAFF. The whole variable domain, remainder taken from reference TRBV2 and TRBJ1-1, is EPEVTQTPSHQVTQMGQEVILRCVPISNHLYFYWYRQILGQKVEFLVSFYNNEISEKSEIFDDQFSVERPDGSNFTLKIRSTKLEDSAMYFCASNSDTDTEAFFGQGTRLTVV.

This chain uses TRBV3-1 (or the pseudogene TRBV3-2) with TRBJ2-1; 10 bases line up with TRBD1. V gave up 3 bases and J gave up 7 bases; unmatched junction bases: 6. The CDR3 runs to 15 residues. Germline CDR1 reads LGHDT; CDR2 reads YNNKEL (reference sequence). Here the CDR3 reads CASSQRDRGSNEQFF. CDR3 DNA sequence: TGTGCCAGCAGCCAGAGGGACAGGGGTTCGAATGAGCAGTTCTTC.

V is TRBV2 and J is TRBJ1-1; 10 bases are shared with TRBD1. J lost 4 bases, V lost 5 bases, and 10 bases had no gene match. Germline values: CDR1 SNHLY, CDR2 FYNNEI. The length of the CDR3 is 16 residues. DNA of the CDR3: TGTGCCAGCAGTAGAGACAGGGGGCTATCGGGCACTGAAGCTTTCTTT. Translation gives CASSRDRGLSGTEAFF.

The chain joins TRBV2 to TRBJ1-5; 8 bases match TRBD1. From germline, CDR1 is SNHLY and CDR2 FYNNEI. J was trimmed by 6 bases and V by 8 bases; bases with no gene match: 6. The CDR3 is 13 residues long. In DNA form, the CDR3 reads TGTGCCAGCCACGACAGGGGCAGTCAGCCCCAGCATTTT. Encoded protein: CASHDRGSQPQHF.

The chain employs TRBV18 and TRBJ2-3; D is possibly TRBD2 (6 bases). Trimming took off 3 bases at V and 5 bases at J, with 12 bases between the two ends. The CDR3 extends over 14 amino acids. Germline CDR1 reads KGHSH; CDR2 reads LQKENI. CDR3 in amino acids: CASSPGQGGDTQYF. In nucleotides, the CDR3 is TGTGCCAGCTCACCGGGGCAGGGAGGAGATACGCAGTATTTT.

This rearrangement joins TRBV28 to TRBJ1-4; D perhaps matches TRBD1 (6 bases). This CDR3 comprises 14 residues. V gave up 3 bases and J gave up 3 bases, with 8 bases separating them. Germline CDR1 reads MDHEN; CDR2 reads SYDVKM. CDR3 in DNA: TGTGCCAGCAGTTTGGCAGGGGCTAATGAAAAACTGTTTTTT. Translation: CASSLAGANEKLFF.

The CDR3 sequence is CSTPGQLNTEAFF. In DNA, the CDR3 is TGCAGCACCCCGGGACAGTTGAACACTGAAGCTTTCTTT. J is TRBJ1-1 and V is TRBV29-1; TRBD1 aligns across 7 bases. V lost 8 bases to trimming and J lost 0 bases; unmatched junction nucleotides: 6. CDR1 and CDR2 (germline): SQVTM, ANQGSEA. CDR3 size: 13 residues.

The chain couples TRBV6-2 or TRBV6-3 to TRBJ2-2; 9 bases match TRBD2. This CDR3 comprises 16 residues. CDR1 and CDR2 (germline): MNHEY, SVGEGT. V trimming: 2 bases; J trimming: 7 bases; junction bases outside the gene matches: 8. The CDR3 region is CASSYRAGGPVGELFF. As DNA, the CDR3 is TGTGCCAGCAGTTACCGCGCGGGGGGGCCAGTCGGGGAGCTGTTTTTT.